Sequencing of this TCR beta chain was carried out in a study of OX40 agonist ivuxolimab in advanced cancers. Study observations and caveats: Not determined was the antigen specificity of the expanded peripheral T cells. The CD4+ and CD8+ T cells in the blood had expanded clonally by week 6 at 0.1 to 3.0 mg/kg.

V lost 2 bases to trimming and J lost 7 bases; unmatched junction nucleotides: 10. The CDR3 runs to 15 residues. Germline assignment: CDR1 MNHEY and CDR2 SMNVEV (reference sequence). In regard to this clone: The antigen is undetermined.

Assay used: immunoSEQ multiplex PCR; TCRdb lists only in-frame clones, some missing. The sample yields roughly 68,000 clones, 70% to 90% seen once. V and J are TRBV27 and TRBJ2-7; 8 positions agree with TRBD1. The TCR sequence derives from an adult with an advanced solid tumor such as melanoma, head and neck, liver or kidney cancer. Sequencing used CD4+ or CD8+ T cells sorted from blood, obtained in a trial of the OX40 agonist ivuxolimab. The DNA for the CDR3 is TGTGCCAGCAGTTTAGCGTCGCAGGGGGCGAGGGAGCAGTACTTC. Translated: CASSLASQGAREQYF.